The rows below give T cell receptor beta chains drawn from one sample of a study of T cell responses to AZD1222 COVID-19 vaccine. The table came from immunoSEQ multiplex PCR; TCRdb's copy has only in-frame clones and leaves some out. Counted here are around 100,000 clones, 70% to 90% occurring once; the ten biggest clones make up about 1.4%. Source: peripheral blood, taken on day 0 of AZD1222 vaccination. The receptors were sampled from an adult in good health. The CDR3 runs from the conserved cysteine through the conserved F or W. Each record gives: V gene, J gene, CDR3 length, CDR3 protein.

TRBV3-1/TRBV3-2,TRBJ2-7,17,CASSRRGLAGGPGEQYF
TRBV20-1,TRBJ1-1,11,CSAQGDTEAFF
TRBV5-1,TRBJ2-7,15,CASSWSGQELYEQYF
TRBV7-2,TRBJ2-7,14,CASSPTHGLYEQYF
TRBV4-3,TRBJ2-1,17,CASSQDRAVISYNEQFF
TRBV28,TRBJ2-7,14,CASRGISQGSEQYF
TRBV28,TRBJ1-2,17,CAIQYPGQGAPDYGYTF
TRBV4-3,TRBJ1-3,15,CASSQDYRRGNTIYF
TRBV29-1,TRBJ1-1,14,CSVEESGAQTEAFF
TRBV7-2,TRBJ2-1,19,CASSLGLAGGTNLYNEQFF
TRBV5-6,TRBJ1-5,15,CASSLRGRSNQPQHF
TRBV20-1,TRBJ1-2,15,CSASKQGDGNYGYTF
TRBV27,TRBJ2-1,15,CASSGGPWGGNEQFF
TRBV30,TRBJ1-1,13,CAWSFGGISEAFF
TRBV7-3,TRBJ1-6,11,CASSSDRELHF
TRBV7-2,TRBJ2-3,16,CASSFRGISSTDTQYF
TRBV7-2,TRBJ1-5,13,CASSLVPGQPQHF
TRBV7-2,TRBJ2-1,15,CASSLEVARHNEQFF
TRBV3-1/TRBV3-2,TRBJ2-7,13,CASSQVRDGEQYF
TRBV15,TRBJ2-5,14,CATSTTDSLGTQYF
TRBV11-1,TRBJ2-2,15,CASSFVPERAGELFF
TRBV21-1,TRBJ2-2,19,CASSKALPSGSGHTGELFF
TRBV19,TRBJ2-1,15,CASSLTGEGVNEQFF
TRBV7-2,TRBJ2-7,13,CASSIDVGYEQYF
TRBV7-9,TRBJ2-7,12,CASSLYRDEQYF
TRBV2,TRBJ1-1,14,CASSVRGMNTEAFF
TRBV27,TRBJ2-5,15,CASSLSAGGQETQYF
TRBV11-2,TRBJ2-1,16,CASSLGTSGRANEQFF
TRBV28,TRBJ1-5,12,CASRALNQPQHF
TRBV5-1,TRBJ2-2,14,CASSLDRNTGELFF
TRBV5-6,TRBJ2-4,15,CASSLSAGSVNIQYF
TRBV11-2,TRBJ2-7,14,CASSTRDRVNEQYF
TRBV11-3,TRBJ1-6,13,CASSLVYNSPLHF
TRBV7-3,TRBJ2-7,15,CASSLTSGSGYEQYF
TRBV7-8,TRBJ1-5,13,CASSRGNNQPQHF
TRBV14,TRBJ2-1,19,CASSQGFRWTSGRYNEQFF
TRBV19,TRBJ1-5,13,CASSAQWGQPQHF
TRBV7-2,TRBJ1-1,16,CASSPLGGHGNTEAFF